This T cell receptor (beta chain) was documented in a study of blood T cell repertoires in COVID-19. Study-level background: Acute-phase and convalescent COVID-19 samples originated in the United States, Italy and Spain. PBMCs, B-cell-depleted T cells, or T cells were the source of the cDNA or gDNA that made up the material.

CDR1 is SGHAT and CDR2 is FQDESV in the germline V gene (reference sequence). CDR3 length: 15 amino acids. V shed 5 bases and J shed 0 bases, with 14 bases lying between them. In the original analysis: Quantification of nucleated cells was approximated via reference gene primer amplification. Libraries were prepared by immunoSEQ multiplex PCR; TCRdb keeps only in-frame clonotypes and omits some of them. V, J and clone size reflect that table, while D and trimming were determined from the DNA. The data contain under 250,000 clones, roughly 84% of them seen just once; the ten biggest clones take up 4.4%. There are a few counts of this clone.

This clonotype was obtained from a middle-aged man with active or convalescent COVID-19. V and J are TRBV11-1 and TRBJ2-7; tentative D call: TRBD2 (6 bases). Material for sequencing was peripheral blood. The CDR3 spells CASSIGGKISYEQYF. In DNA form, the CDR3 reads TGTGCCAGCAGCATCGGCGGGAAGATCTCCTACGAGCAGTACTTC.